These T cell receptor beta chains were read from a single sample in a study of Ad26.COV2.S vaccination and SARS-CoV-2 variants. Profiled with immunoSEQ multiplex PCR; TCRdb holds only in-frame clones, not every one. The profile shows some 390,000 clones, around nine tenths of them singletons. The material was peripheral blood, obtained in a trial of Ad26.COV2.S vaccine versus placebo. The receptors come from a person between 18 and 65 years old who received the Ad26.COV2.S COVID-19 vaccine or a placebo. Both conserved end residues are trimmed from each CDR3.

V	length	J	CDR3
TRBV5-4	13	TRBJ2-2	ASSSKRGDTGELF
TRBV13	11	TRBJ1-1	ASSLTTNTEAF
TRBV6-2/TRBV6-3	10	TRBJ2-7	ASSFATYEQY
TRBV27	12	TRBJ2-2	ASSSESDAGELF
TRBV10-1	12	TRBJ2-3	ASSSAGFGDTQY
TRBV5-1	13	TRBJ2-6	ASSFLGSGANVLT
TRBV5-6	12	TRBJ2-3	ASSSGDSPNTQY
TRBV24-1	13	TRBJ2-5	ATSDSGQGGETQY
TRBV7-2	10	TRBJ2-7	ASSLGAAEQY
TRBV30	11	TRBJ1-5	AWSVGGNQPQH
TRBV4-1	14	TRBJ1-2	ASSQEDRTPNYGYT
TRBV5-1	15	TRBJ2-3	ASSSWTSGGAVDTQY
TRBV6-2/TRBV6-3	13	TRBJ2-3	ASSAGLAGADTQY
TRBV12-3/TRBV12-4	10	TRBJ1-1	ASSSLVSEAF
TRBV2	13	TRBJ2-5	ASTLGLAGRETQY
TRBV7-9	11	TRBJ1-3	ASSLDSGNTIY
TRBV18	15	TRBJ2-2	ASSPPGAGPNTGELF
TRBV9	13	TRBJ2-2	ASSVRGPNTGELF
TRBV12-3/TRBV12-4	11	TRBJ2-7	ASSLTAAAEQY
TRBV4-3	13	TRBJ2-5	ASSQDLGQGQTQY
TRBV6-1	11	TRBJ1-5	ASSEVDVQPQH
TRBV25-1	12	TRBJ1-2	ASSSRDRGWGYT
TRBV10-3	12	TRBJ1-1	ASRDDLVNTEAF
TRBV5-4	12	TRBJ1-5	ASSLQGTNQPQH
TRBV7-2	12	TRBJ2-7	ASSLVQGKYEQY
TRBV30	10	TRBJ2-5	AWSETAGAYY
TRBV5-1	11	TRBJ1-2	ASSLVFGYGYT
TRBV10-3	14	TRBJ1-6	AIIAALRSYNSPLH
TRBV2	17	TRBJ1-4	ASSEPLGGQDQLNEKLF
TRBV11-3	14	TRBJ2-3	ASSLVSGGPTDTQY
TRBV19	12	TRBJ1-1	ASSILPGNSEAF
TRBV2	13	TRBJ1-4	ASSELIATNEKLF
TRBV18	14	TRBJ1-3	ASSFSGTGSGNTIY
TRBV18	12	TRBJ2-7	ASSSGSGSYEQY
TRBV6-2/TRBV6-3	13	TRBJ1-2	ASSATRDRSRGYT
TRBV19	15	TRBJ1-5	ASSIENRGISNQPQH
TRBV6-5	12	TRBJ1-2	ASRQDRNNYGYT
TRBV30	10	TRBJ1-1	AWKTGSTEAF
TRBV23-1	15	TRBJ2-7	ASSQSWLQDRCYEQY
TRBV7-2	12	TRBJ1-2	ASRQSGGVHGYT
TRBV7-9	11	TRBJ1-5	ASSPRQGQPQH
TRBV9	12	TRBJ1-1	ASSVARGAGRAF
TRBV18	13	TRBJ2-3	ASSPPLGGTDTQY
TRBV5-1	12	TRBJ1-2	ASSGQGPSIGYT
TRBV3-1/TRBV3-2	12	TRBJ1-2	ASSHWTANYGYT
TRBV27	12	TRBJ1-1	ASSLGRQNTEAF
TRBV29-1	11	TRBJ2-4	SVRGASGNIQY
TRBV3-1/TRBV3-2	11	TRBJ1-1	ASSQGWNTEAF
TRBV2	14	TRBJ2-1	ASSQSPGQVYNEQF
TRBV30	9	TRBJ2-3	AWSGSDTQY
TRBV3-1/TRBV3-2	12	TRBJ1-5	ASSQGTAHQPQH
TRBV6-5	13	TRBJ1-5	ASRRQGDSNQPQH
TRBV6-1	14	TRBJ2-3	ASSEVVAGTTDTQY
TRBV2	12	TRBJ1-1	ASWTAADPREAF
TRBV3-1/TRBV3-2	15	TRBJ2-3	ASSQEPPGPSTDTQY
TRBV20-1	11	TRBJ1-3	SASAESGNTIY
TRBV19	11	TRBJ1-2	ASRTLERYGYT
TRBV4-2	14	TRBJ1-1	ASSPITGTGNTEAF
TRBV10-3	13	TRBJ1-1	AISESRGGNTEAF
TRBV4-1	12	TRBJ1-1	ASSQVIQNTEAF